Each of the 10 T cell receptor beta chains below was sequenced from the same sample in a study of stem cell transplantation in POMP-related autoinflammatory disease (dated by TCRdb to about 2021). The receptor library was made with the immunoSEQ multiplex PCR assay. This is the immuneACCESS table as TCRdb keeps it, with only in-frame sequences that have V and J called. A part of the clones is gone; compared with another copy, unresolved V genes explain less than half, and the rest is unexplained. The table for this sample lists 20,000 to 30,000 clones; about 81% of them were counted only once. The ten largest clonotypes hold approximately 2.4% of the sample. The sample's time point label is to be understood as: before hematopoietic stem cell transplant. This specimen was CD4+ T cells from PBMCs, taken before stem cell transplantation. These receptors were taken from a human donor with POMP-related autoinflammation and immune dysregulation (PRAID).

This chain links TRBV25-1 with TRBJ2-1; TRBD1 agrees at 8 bases. The J segment lost 10 bases and the V segment lost 5 bases, leaving 4 bases of the junction unmatched. Per the germline V gene, CDR1 is MGHDK and CDR2 is SYGVNS. There are 12 residues in the CDR3. The CDR3 nucleotides read TGTGCCAGCAGTCCACGACAGGGGGAGCAGTTCTTC. This encodes CASSPRQGEQFF.

The chain has TRBV29-1 and TRBJ2-7; 10 nucleotides line up with TRBD2. The CDR3 sequence is 14 residues long. Germline V gives CDR1 SQVTM, CDR2 ANQGSEA. The trim removed 3 bases at V and 0 bases at J, leaving 2 bases unmatched. The CDR3 bases are TGCAGCGTTGACCCTAGCGGGAGCTCCTACGAGCAGTACTTC. Encoded protein: CSVDPSGSSYEQYF.

V gene TRBV7-6 combines with J gene TRBJ2-1, with TRBD2 matching 9 bases. Trimming removed 6 bases from V and 7 bases from J; junction bases left unmatched: 10. In germline, CDR1 is SGHVS, CDR2 FNYEAQ. The CDR3 length is 15 residues. CDR3 residues: CASRARGLATNEQFF. In DNA, the CDR3 is TGTGCCAGCAGGGCTAGGGGACTAGCAACGAATGAGCAGTTCTTC.

As regards this clone: Mismatch with germline at one junction end may stem from a read error. The chain recombines TRBV15 with TRBJ1-1; 9 nucleotides agree with TRBD1. Per germline, CDR1 LNHNV and CDR2 YYDKDF (reference sequence). The CDR3 extends over 14 amino acids. CDR3 nucleotides: TGTGCCACCAGCCCCCCCGGCGGGACAGGGACAAATTGGTTT. It specifies CATSPPGGTGTNWF.

This clone occurred a few times. The CDR3 here is CAISEPTGVEYF. CDR3 nucleotide sequence: TGTGCCATCAGTGAACCAACAGGGGTGGAGTACTTC. The rearrangement links TRBV10-3 to TRBJ2-7; 7 nucleotides align to TRBD1. With 3 bases clipped from V and 11 bases from J, the junction kept 7 bases outside the gene matches. The CDR3 has 12 residues. Germline-derived CDR1 and CDR2 are ENHRY and SYGVKD.

This chain links TRBV18 with TRBJ2-5, with TRBD1 as a possible D gene (5 bases). Trimming shortened V by 5 bases and J by 4 bases, and 11 bases separated the two germline ends. The CDR3 length is 13 residues. The germline V gene has CDR1 KGHSH and CDR2 LQKENI. CDR3: CASSGWQGETQYF. CDR3 sequence (DNA): TGTGCCAGCTCAGGGTGGCAGGGAGAGACCCAGTACTTC.

The J gene is TRBJ2-3, the V gene TRBV7-9, with D possibly being TRBD2 (7 bases). Trimming shortened V by 0 bases and J by 4 bases, and 17 bases separated the two germline ends. Germline assignment: CDR1 SEHNR and CDR2 FQNEAQ (reference sequence). CDR3 size: 17 residues. The chain's CDR3 is CASSLASRGGGPDTQYF. Here the CDR3 DNA reads TGTGCCAGCAGCTTAGCCTCTCGAGGGGGAGGGCCAGATACGCAGTATTTT. Full variable domain (outside the CDR3, taken from reference TRBV7-9 and TRBJ2-3): DTGVSQNPRHKITKRGQNVTFRCDPISEHNRLYWYRQTLGQGPEFLTYFQNEAQLEKSRLLSDRFSAERPKGSFSTLEIQRTEQGDSAMYLCASSLASRGGGPDTQYFGPGTRLTVL.

This clone occurred a few times. This chain uses TRBV12-5 with TRBJ2-7; no clear D. The CDR3 extends over 11 amino acids. From germline, CDR1 is LGHNT and CDR2 FRNRAP. The V gene lost 5 bases and the J gene lost 0 bases, with 2 bases spanning the gap. CDR3 coding DNA: TGTGCTAGTGGTGTCTCCTACGAGCAGTACTTC. Amino acids: CASGVSYEQYF. Drawing the rest from reference TRBV12-5 and TRBJ2-7, the complete variable domain is DARVTQTPRHKVTEMGQEVTMRCQPILGHNTVFWYRQTMMQGLELLAYFRNRAPLDDSGMPKDRFSAEMPDATLATLKIQPSEPRDSAVYFCASGVSYEQYFGPGTRLTVT.

The rearrangement uses TRBV29-1 and TRBJ2-3; weak D call: TRBD2 (6 bases). Trimming pared 3 bases from V and 3 bases from J, leaving 16 bases between. The germline V gene encodes CDR1 SQVTM and CDR2 ANQGSEA. The CDR3 sequence is 15 residues long. The DNA for the CDR3 is TGCAGCGTTGATTTAGCGGAGGAGGGGACAGATACGCAGTATTTT. Its translation is CSVDLAEEGTDTQYF.

The sample holds a few counts of this clone. The V gene is TRBV19, the J gene TRBJ1-5; 7 bases line up with TRBD1. CDR1 is LNHDA, CDR2 SQIVND, per germline (reference sequence). V trimming: 6 bases; J trimming: 0 bases; junction bases outside the gene matches: 5. The CDR3 loop spans 15 amino acids. CDR3 DNA sequence: TGTGCCAGTAGCGCCGGGACAGCTAGCAATCAGCCCCAGCATTTT. It specifies CASSAGTASNQPQHF. Filled out from reference TRBV19 and TRBJ1-5, the complete variable domain reads DGGITQSPKYLFRKEGQNVTLSCEQNLNHDAMYWYRQDPGQGLRLIYYSQIVNDFQKGDIAEGYSVSREKKESFPLTVTSAQKNPTAFYLCASSAGTASNQPQHFGDGTRLSIL.